Each of the 7 T cell receptor beta chains below was sequenced from the same sample in a study of OX40 agonist ivuxolimab in advanced cancers. The library was obtained by the immunoSEQ multiplex PCR assay. Drawn from immuneACCESS, this table holds only the in-frame rearrangements with V and J called that TCRdb kept. Clones are partly lost; checked studies trace under half to an unresolved V gene and leave the rest unexplained. The sample includes 6,500 to 8,000 clones, with less than 95% observed a single time. The ten most abundant clones make up approximately 10% of the sample. Sequenced here: CD4+ or CD8+ T cells sorted from blood, sampled in a trial of the OX40 agonist ivuxolimab. The receptors shown here come from an adult with an advanced solid tumor such as melanoma, head and neck, liver or kidney cancer.

CDR3 sequence reads: CATSLLVSSYNEQFF. In DNA form, the CDR3 reads TGTGCCACCAGCCTCCTAGTGAGCTCCTACAATGAGCAGTTCTTC. The V gene is TRBV15, the J gene TRBJ2-1; D is undetermined. CDR1 is LNHNV, CDR2 YYDKDF, per germline (reference sequence). The germline V and J ends were trimmed by 5 bases and 0 bases, with 11 bases remaining between them. The CDR3 is made up of 15 amino acids.

The V and J genes are TRBV4-2 and TRBJ2-3; 10 bases match TRBD2. The germline V gene has CDR1 LGHNA and CDR2 YNFKEQ. The CDR3 runs to 15 residues. The V segment lost 5 bases and the J segment 6 bases; nucleotides outside the gene matches: 8. The CDR3 reads CASSEREGVGDTQYF. The CDR3 region has the DNA TGTGCCAGCAGCGAGCGGGAGGGGGTAGGGGATACGCAGTATTTT.

CDR3 region: CASSQGEVDTEAFF. CDR3 bases: TGTGCCAGCTCACAGGGGGAGGTGGACACTGAAGCTTTCTTT. The rearrangement uses TRBV18 and TRBJ1-1; TRBD1 is a possible D gene (6 bases). Between the trimmed V and J ends, which lost 4 bases and 3 bases, there was a span of 12 bases. The length of the CDR3 is 14 residues. Germline V gene data show CDR1 as KGHSH and CDR2 as LQKENI.

The chain combines TRBV10-3 with TRBJ1-1; TRBD1 might be the D (6 bases). The germline V gene encodes CDR1 ENHRY and CDR2 SYGVKD. The V end was cut by 0 bases, the J end by 6 bases, with 8 bases between. The CDR3 has 13 amino acids. The CDR3 DNA follows: TGTGCCATCAGTGAGTCGGGGGCGGCTGAAGCTTTCTTT. Amino acid sequence: CAISESGAAEAFF.

The chain is built from TRBV27 and TRBJ2-7, with 8 nucleotides matching TRBD2. CDR1 is MNHEY and CDR2 is SMNVEV in the germline V gene (reference sequence). V was pared by 6 bases and J by 3 bases, with 10 bases of the junction left unmatched. CDR3 length: 15 residues. CDR3 bases: TGTGCCAGCAGCCTAACGGGAGGGGCCGGCTACGAGCAGTACTTC. It codes for CASSLTGGAGYEQYF.

The genes are TRBV10-3 and TRBJ1-2, with no clear D. The germline gives CDR1 ENHRY, CDR2 SYGVKD. This CDR3 comprises 13 residues. The V gene lost 5 bases and the J gene lost 0 bases, with 7 bases spanning the gap. In DNA, the CDR3 is TGTGCCATCAGTCCAGACACTAACTATGGCTACACCTTC. Amino acid sequence: CAISPDTNYGYTF.

This chain joins TRBV20-1 and TRBJ2-3; D call uncertain. Trimming took 6 bases from V and 5 from J, leaving 6 bases between them. The CDR3 spans 10 residues. Germline V gene sequence: CDR1 DFQATT, CDR2 SNEGSKA (reference sequence). CDR3 nucleotide sequence: TGCAGTGCCCCTGAAGATACGCAGTATTTT. This codes for CSAPEDTQYF.